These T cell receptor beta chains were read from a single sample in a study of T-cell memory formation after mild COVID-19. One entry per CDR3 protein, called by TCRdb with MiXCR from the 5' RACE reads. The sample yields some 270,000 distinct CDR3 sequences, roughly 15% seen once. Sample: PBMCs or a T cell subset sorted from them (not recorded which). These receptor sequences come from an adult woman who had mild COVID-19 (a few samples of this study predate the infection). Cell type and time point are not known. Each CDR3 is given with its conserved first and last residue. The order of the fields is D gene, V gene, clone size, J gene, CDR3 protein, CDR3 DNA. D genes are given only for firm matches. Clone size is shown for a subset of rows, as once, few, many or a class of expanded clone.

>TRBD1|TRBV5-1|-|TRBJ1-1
CASSLRDRAGTEAFF
TGCGCCAGCAGCCTCAGGGACAGGGCAGGCACTGAAGCTTTCTTT
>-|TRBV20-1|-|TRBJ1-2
CSAVKTGINYGYTF
TGCAGTGCTGTAAAAACCGGTATTAACTATGGCTACACCTTC
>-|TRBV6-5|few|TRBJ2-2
CASSSSLWDTGELFF
TGTGCCAGCAGTTCGAGTCTCTGGGACACCGGGGAGCTGTTTTTT
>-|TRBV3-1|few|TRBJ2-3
CASSQEWGTDTQYF
TGTGCCAGCAGCCAAGAATGGGGAACGGATACGCAGTATTTT
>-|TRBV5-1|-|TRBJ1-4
CASSPTEGKEKLFF
TGCGCCAGCAGCCCGACTGAGGGTAAAGAAAAACTGTTTTTT
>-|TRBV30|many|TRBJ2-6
CAWSVQGSGANVLTF
TGTGCCTGGAGCGTCCAGGGATCTGGGGCCAACGTCCTGACTTTC
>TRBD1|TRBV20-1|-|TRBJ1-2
CSAPDRTSNYGYTF
TGCAGTGCGCCGGACAGGACATCTAACTATGGCTACACCTTC
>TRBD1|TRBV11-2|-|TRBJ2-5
CASRGTGGIAQETQYF
TGTGCCAGCAGGGGGACAGGGGGCATCGCCCAAGAGACCCAGTACTTC
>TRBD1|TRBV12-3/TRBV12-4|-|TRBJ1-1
CASSFWTGRPEAFF
TGTGCCAGCAGTTTCTGGACAGGGCGCCCGGAAGCTTTCTTT
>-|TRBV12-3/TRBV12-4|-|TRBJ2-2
CASSFSGAGELFF
TGTGCCAGCAGTTTTTCTGGGGCCGGGGAGCTGTTTTTT
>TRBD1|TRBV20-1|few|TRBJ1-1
CSAWTGGWTEAFF
TGCAGTGCTTGGACAGGGGGATGGACTGAAGCTTTCTTT
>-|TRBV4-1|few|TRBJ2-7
CASSRDGSSYEQYF
TGCGCCAGCAGCCGGGACGGGAGCTCCTACGAGCAGTACTTC
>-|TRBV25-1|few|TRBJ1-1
CASSARSLGQKTTEAFF
TGTGCCAGCAGTGCACGGAGTTTGGGGCAGAAGACAACTGAAGCTTTCTTT
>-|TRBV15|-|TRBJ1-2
CATSRDFVDGRGYTF
TGTGCCACCAGCAGAGATTTTGTCGACGGTAGGGGCTACACCTTC
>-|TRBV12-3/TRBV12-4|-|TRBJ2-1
CASSINLAILNNEQFF
TGTGCCAGCAGTATCAATTTAGCGATTCTTAACAATGAGCAGTTCTTC
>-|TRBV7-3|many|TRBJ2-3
CASSLGVRTDTQYF
TGTGCCAGCAGCTTAGGGGTCCGCACAGATACGCAGTATTTT
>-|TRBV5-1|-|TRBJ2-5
CASSLVRGGTETQYF
TGCGCCAGCAGCTTGGTTCGGGGAGGTACGGAGACCCAGTACTTC
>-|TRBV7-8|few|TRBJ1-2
CASSTSYGTDYGYTF
TGTGCCAGCAGCACGTCCTACGGGACGGACTATGGCTACACCTTC
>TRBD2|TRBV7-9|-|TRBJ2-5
CASSLSASGLATQYF
TGTGCCAGCAGCTTATCGGCTAGCGGACTAGCGACCCAGTACTTC
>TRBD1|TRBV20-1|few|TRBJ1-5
CSASTGIGNQPQHF
TGCAGTGCCTCGACAGGGATTGGCAATCAGCCCCAGCATTTT
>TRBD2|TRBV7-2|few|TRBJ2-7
CASSLALTSGYEQYF
TGTGCCAGCAGCTTAGCCCTGACTAGCGGATACGAGCAGTACTTC
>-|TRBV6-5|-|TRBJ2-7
CASTPDGAGSYEQYF
TGTGCCAGCACCCCCGACGGGGCGGGAAGCTACGAGCAGTACTTC
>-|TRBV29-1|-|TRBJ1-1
CSVVWFRGKAFF
TGCAGCGTTGTGTGGTTTAGGGGGAAAGCTTTCTTT
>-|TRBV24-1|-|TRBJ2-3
CATSAGARARGTDTQYF
TGTGCCACCAGTGCTGGAGCGAGGGCCAGGGGAACAGATACGCAGTATTTT
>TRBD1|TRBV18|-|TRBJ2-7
CASSLGTGIGGYEQYF
TGTGCCAGCTCACTGGGGACAGGGATCGGCGGCTACGAGCAGTACTTC
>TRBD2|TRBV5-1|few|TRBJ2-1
CASSVTWRGWNEQFF
TGCGCCAGCAGCGTCACCTGGCGGGGGTGGAATGAGCAGTTCTTC
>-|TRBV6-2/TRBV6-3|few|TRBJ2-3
CASSYRGMTPRFADTQYF
TGTGCCAGCAGTTATCGGGGGATGACACCAAGGTTTGCAGATACGCAGTATTTT
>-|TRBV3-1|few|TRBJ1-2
CASSQAPQGNYGYTF
TGTGCCAGCAGCCAAGCCCCACAGGGAAACTATGGCTACACCTTC
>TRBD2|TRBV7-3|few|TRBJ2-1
CASSNPGLAGGQAEQFF
TGTGCCAGCAGCAACCCGGGACTAGCGGGAGGCCAGGCTGAGCAGTTCTTC
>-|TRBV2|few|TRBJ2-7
CASKQPGPDGAYEQYF
TGTGCCAGCAAACAACCGGGACCTGACGGCGCCTACGAGCAGTACTTC
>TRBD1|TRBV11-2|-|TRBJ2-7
CASSLYVQGFSFF
TGTGCCAGCAGCTTATATGTACAGGGGTTTTCCTTCTTC
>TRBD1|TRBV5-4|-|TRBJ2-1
CASHISTGNNEQFF
TGTGCCAGCCACATATCGACAGGGAACAATGAGCAGTTCTTC
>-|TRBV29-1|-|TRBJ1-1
CSVGLGEGAFF
TGCAGCGTTGGTTTGGGGGAAGGGGCTTTCTTT
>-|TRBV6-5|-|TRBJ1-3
CASSPIVSGNTIYF
TGTGCCAGCAGTCCCATCGTCTCTGGAAACACCATATATTTT
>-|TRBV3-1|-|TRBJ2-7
CASSQSDRDYEQYF
TGTGCCAGCAGCCAATCCGACCGTGACTACGAGCAGTACTTC
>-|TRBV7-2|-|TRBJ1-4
CASSFQGTATNEKLFF
TGTGCCAGCAGCTTCCAGGGAACAGCAACTAATGAAAAACTGTTTTTT
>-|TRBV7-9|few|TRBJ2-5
CASSLDTGSRETQYF
TGTGCCAGCAGCTTAGATACAGGGTCACGGGAGACCCAGTACTTC
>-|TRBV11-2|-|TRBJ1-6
CASSPPTEGSPLHF
TGTGCCAGCAGCCCCCCGACGGAGGGGTCACCCCTCCACTTT
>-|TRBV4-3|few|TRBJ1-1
CASSQEGRGEAFF
TGCGCCAGCAGCCAAGAGGGGCGCGGTGAAGCTTTCTTT
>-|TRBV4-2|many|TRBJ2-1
CASSPRQVSYNEQFF
TGTGCCAGCAGCCCCCGACAGGTCTCCTACAATGAGCAGTTCTTC
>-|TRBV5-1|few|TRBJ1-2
CASSLDPGRFYGYTF
TGCGCCAGCAGCTTGGATCCGGGTAGATTCTATGGCTACACCTTC
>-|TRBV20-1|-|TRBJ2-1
CSARDIGGAGSYNEQFF
TGCAGTGCTAGGGACATTGGCGGGGCAGGGTCATACAATGAGCAGTTCTTC
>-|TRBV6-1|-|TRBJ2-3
CASSVQGLGTDTQYF
TGTGCCAGCAGTGTCCAGGGGCTGGGGACAGATACGCAGTATTTT
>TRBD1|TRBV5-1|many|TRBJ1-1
CASTLSGGSGEAFF
TGCGCCAGCACCCTGTCAGGGGGCTCAGGTGAAGCTTTCTTT
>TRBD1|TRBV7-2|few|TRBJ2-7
CASSPSDFDRGLFTYEQYF
TGTGCCAGCAGCCCCTCCGATTTCGACAGGGGCCTATTCACCTACGAGCAGTACTTC
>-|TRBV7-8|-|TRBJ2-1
CASSPKPPGGPNEQFF
TGTGCCAGCAGCCCCAAACCGCCCGGGGGGCCAAATGAGCAGTTCTTC
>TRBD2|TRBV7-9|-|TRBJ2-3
CASSLGLAGARYTDTQYF
TGTGCCAGCAGCTTGGGACTAGCGGGAGCGAGGTACACAGATACGCAGTATTTT
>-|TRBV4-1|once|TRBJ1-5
CASSQEARQPQHF
TGCGCCAGCAGCCAAGAAGCTCGGCAGCCCCAGCATTTT
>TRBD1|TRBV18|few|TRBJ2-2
CASSPRTGGNTGELFF
TGTGCCAGCTCACCACGGACAGGGGGGAACACCGGGGAGCTGTTTTTT
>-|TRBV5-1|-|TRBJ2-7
CASSLDPGAYEQYF
TGCGCCAGCAGCTTGGATCCAGGAGCCTACGAGCAGTACTTC
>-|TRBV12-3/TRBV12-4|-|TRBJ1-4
CASSPSPVKGLFF
TGTGCCAGCAGCCCTTCTCCGGTGAAGGGACTGTTTTTT
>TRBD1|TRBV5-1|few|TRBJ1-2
CASSLGTGGGYGYTF
TGCGCCAGCAGCTTGGGGACAGGGGGTGGCTATGGCTACACCTTC
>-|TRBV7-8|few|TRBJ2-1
CASSSRYEQFF
TGTGCCAGCAGCTCACGCTATGAGCAGTTCTTC
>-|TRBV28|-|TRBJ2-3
CASSPERGHTDTQYF
TGTGCCAGCAGTCCGGAACGGGGCCACACAGATACGCAGTATTTT
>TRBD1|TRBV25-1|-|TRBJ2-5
CASSETGVLQETQYF
TGTGCCAGCAGTGAGACAGGGGTGCTCCAAGAGACCCAGTACTTC
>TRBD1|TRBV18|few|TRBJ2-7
CASSTTGGYEQYF
TGTGCCAGCTCAACGACAGGGGGCTACGAGCAGTACTTC
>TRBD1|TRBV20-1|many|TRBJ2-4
CSASGQGGAKNIQYF
TGCAGTGCTAGTGGACAGGGAGGAGCCAAAAACATTCAGTACTTC
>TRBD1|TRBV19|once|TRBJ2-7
CASSPGQGTIYEQYF
TGTGCCAGTAGTCCCGGACAGGGGACGATCTACGAGCAGTACTTC
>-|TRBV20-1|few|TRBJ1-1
CSASATEAFF
TGCAGTGCTAGTGCAACTGAAGCTTTCTTT
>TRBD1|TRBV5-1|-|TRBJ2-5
CASSLGGQGSKTQYF
TGCGCCAGCAGCTTGGGTGGACAGGGGTCTAAGACCCAGTACTTC